This is a list of T cell receptor beta chains from one sample in a study of OX40 agonist ivuxolimab in advanced cancers. Sequencing used immunoSEQ multiplex PCR; TCRdb keeps in-frame clones, though not all of them. Of tens of thousands of clones listed, over 75% were seen once; the top ten hold roughly 0.38%. The sample in question was CD4+ or CD8+ T cells sorted from blood, obtained in a trial of the OX40 agonist ivuxolimab. The receptors derive from an adult with an advanced solid tumor such as melanoma, head and neck, liver or kidney cancer. Each CDR3 is given with its conserved first and last residue. D genes are given only for firm matches. Some rows have no size entry. The others give once, few or many, or a class for an expanded clone.

clone_size: NA
v_call: TRBV19
d_call: NA
j_call: TRBJ2-7
cdr3_nt: TGTGCCAGTAGTATAGATGTGCTGGGAGTCCCCTACGAGCAGTACTTC
cdr3_aa: CASSIDVLGVPYEQYF

clone_size: NA
v_call: TRBV6-5
d_call: NA
j_call: TRBJ1-6
cdr3_nt: TGTGCCAGCAGTTACTCCAGGACAGCGTATAATTCACCCCTCCACTTT
cdr3_aa: CASSYSRTAYNSPLHF

clone_size: NA
v_call: TRBV6-6
d_call: NA
j_call: TRBJ2-1
cdr3_nt: TGTGCCAGCAGGCCGACAGGCGGTCTCAATGAGCAGTTCTTC
cdr3_aa: CASRPTGGLNEQFF

clone_size: once
v_call: TRBV18
d_call: NA
j_call: TRBJ1-4
cdr3_nt: TGTGCCAGCTCACGGGAGGTCGGGACGGAGAATGAAAAACTGTTTTTT
cdr3_aa: CASSREVGTENEKLFF

clone_size: NA
v_call: TRBV18
d_call: NA
j_call: TRBJ1-2
cdr3_nt: TGTGCCAGCTCACCCGGGACGGAATATGGCTACACCTTC
cdr3_aa: CASSPGTEYGYTF

clone_size: NA
v_call: TRBV11-2
d_call: NA
j_call: TRBJ2-5
cdr3_nt: TGTGCCAGCAGCTTACCTAGCATGGAGACCCAGTACTTC
cdr3_aa: CASSLPSMETQYF

clone_size: NA
v_call: TRBV19
d_call: NA
j_call: TRBJ2-5
cdr3_nt: TGTGCCAGTAGTATAAGGCCAGGGCGATACCAAGAGACCCAGTACTTC
cdr3_aa: CASSIRPGRYQETQYF

clone_size: NA
v_call: TRBV18
d_call: TRBD1
j_call: TRBJ2-2
cdr3_nt: TGTGCCAGCTCAGCCACAGGGGGCGCGAACACCGGGGAGCTGTTTTTT
cdr3_aa: CASSATGGANTGELFF

clone_size: NA
v_call: TRBV6-6
d_call: TRBD1
j_call: TRBJ1-2
cdr3_nt: TGTGCCAGCAGGAGCGGACAGGCTAACTATGGCTACACCTTC
cdr3_aa: CASRSGQANYGYTF

clone_size: NA
v_call: TRBV10-3
d_call: TRBD2
j_call: TRBJ2-5
cdr3_nt: TGTGCCACGCAAGCGGGAGGCCGAGGAGAGACTCAGTACTTC
cdr3_aa: CATQAGGRGETQYF

clone_size: NA
v_call: TRBV2
d_call: NA
j_call: TRBJ1-2
cdr3_nt: TGTGCCACCAGCAAAGGGCTCGGCTACACCTTC
cdr3_aa: CATSKGLGYTF

clone_size: NA
v_call: TRBV27
d_call: NA
j_call: TRBJ2-7
cdr3_nt: TGTGCCAGCAGTTCCCAGGCACTAGCAAACTCCTACGAGCAGTACTTC
cdr3_aa: CASSSQALANSYEQYF

clone_size: NA
v_call: TRBV11-2
d_call: TRBD2
j_call: TRBJ2-1
cdr3_nt: TGTGCCAGCAGCTTTGCGGGAGGCACTTTTAGCTCCTACAATGAGCAGTTCTTC
cdr3_aa: CASSFAGGTFSSYNEQFF

clone_size: NA
v_call: TRBV23-1
d_call: NA
j_call: TRBJ1-4
cdr3_nt: TGCGCCAGCAGTCAATCAGGCAGGGTGGGAGAAAAACTGTTTTTT
cdr3_aa: CASSQSGRVGEKLFF

clone_size: NA
v_call: TRBV11-2
d_call: NA
j_call: TRBJ1-2
cdr3_nt: TGTGCCAGCAGCTTATCATCTACAGGGCTGGGGACACTCAACTATGGCTACACCTTC
cdr3_aa: CASSLSSTGLGTLNYGYTF

clone_size: NA
v_call: TRBV7-6
d_call: TRBD1
j_call: TRBJ1-3
cdr3_nt: TGTGCCAGCAGCTCCAGGACAGGCCTCTCTGGAAACACCATATATTTT
cdr3_aa: CASSSRTGLSGNTIYF

clone_size: NA
v_call: TRBV27
d_call: TRBD2
j_call: TRBJ2-5
cdr3_nt: TGTGCCAGCAGTTACCTCACTAGCGGGAGGGCGGAGGAGACCCAGTACTTC
cdr3_aa: CASSYLTSGRAEETQYF

clone_size: once
v_call: TRBV18
d_call: TRBD1
j_call: TRBJ2-7
cdr3_nt: TGTGCCAGCTCACCGGGACAGGGGATTCCCTCCTACGAGCAGTACTTC
cdr3_aa: CASSPGQGIPSYEQYF

clone_size: NA
v_call: TRBV5-6
d_call: NA
j_call: TRBJ2-1
cdr3_nt: TGTGCCAGCAGCTTGGTTGGCGGAGCTGCCAATGAGCAGTTCTTC
cdr3_aa: CASSLVGGAANEQFF

clone_size: NA
v_call: TRBV19
d_call: NA
j_call: TRBJ2-3
cdr3_nt: TGTGCCAGTAGAGACAGGTTAATCTCGGATACGCAGTATTTT
cdr3_aa: CASRDRLISDTQYF